This T cell receptor beta chain appears in the sequencing data of a study of PD-L1 blockade in urothelial cancer (dated by TCRdb to about 2017). As for the study more broadly: Therapy was started at some point between 2014 and 2016 for all patients, and atezolizumab 1,200 mg was administered intravenously every 3 weeks. About 85% of the 29 patients were males with bladder-origin urothelial cancer, and about 60% of the 29 reported a prior smoking history. An ECOG performance status of 0 or 1 was recorded for the patients, and 0 to 3 prior chemotherapy regimens had been received by the patients. Blood samples were analyzed at 3 weeks after treatment start (second dose) and at 6 weeks after treatment start. Blood samples gave median yields of approximately 130,000 T cells and approximately 80,000 unique TCRs, along with a median clonality of approximately 0.08. Somatic, immune and clinical correlates of response to PD-L1 blockade with atezolizumab in urothelial cancer were the focus of an exploratory multi-omic analysis. Pretreatment tumor samples, along with matched peripheral blood serially collected before and after atezolizumab treatment, were subjected to TCR sequencing. Durable clinical benefit was defined as progression-free survival longer than 6 months, and TCR features were also tested against progression-free and overall survival. Whole exome sequencing and RNA sequencing of pretreatment tumors were performed alongside TCR sequencing in the same patients. Under ten patients reached durable clinical benefit, while fewer than 25 patients did not. Twenty-nine patients had pretreatment blood TCR-seq, about 25 had at least one posttreatment blood collection, and about 25 had tumor TCR-seq.

On this clone: What antigen it recognizes has not been identified. No base quality information exists; no much larger clone differs at one position.

Measured from the cysteine to the phenylalanine, the CDR3 is 14 residues long. The CDR3 DNA has 42 bases and is translated from base 1. The V end loses 3 bases and the J end loses 5 bases, and a stretch of 15 bases separates them. CDR1 is given as SGHRS and CDR2 as YFSETQ, both from the germline V gene. The sample's time point, from its label and the paper: peripheral blood 6 weeks after treatment start. The cohort comprised 25 to 30 patients with locally advanced or metastatic urothelial carcinoma treated at Memorial Sloan Kettering on a trial protocol. Peripheral blood mononuclear cells were collected pretreatment and during treatment, with between 1 and 8 total time points obtained per patient. The Qiagen DNeasy Blood extraction kit was used to purify genomic DNA from total PBMCs and from tumor samples. Collected pretreatment and during treatment, PBMCs were isolated and stored as previously described.

Points the paper makes about the study in general: Greater expansion of tumor-associated TCR clones in peripheral blood 3 weeks after the start of treatment was observed in patients with durable benefit (n of about 20, p = 0.022). Improved progression-free and overall survival was found to be associated with pretreatment peripheral blood TCR clonality below the median. Small sample size (n ≈ 30) and many exploratory analyses mean the results are intended to be hypothesis-generating.

Each PCR received spiked-in synthetic TCR analog templates so that absolute template abundance could be estimated from read counts. The immunoSEQ assay used bias-controlled V and J gene primers to amplify TCRbeta CDR3 regions from genomic DNA. Sequencing of rearranged TCRbeta segments was done at approximately 20X coverage. The authors processed their data as follows. Sequencing errors were corrected by clustering, and CDR3s were annotated against IMGT so that V, D and J genes could be assigned. Downstream analyses used only productive TCRbeta rearrangements and left out out-of-frame or stop-codon sequences. Clonality was calculated as one minus the Shannon entropy normalized by the log of the number of unique productive sequences. Clones differing between time points or between blood and tumor were identified by Fisher's exact test with Benjamini-Hochberg correction at adjusted p below 0.01. TCRdb limited this immuneACCESS table to in-frame rearrangements with V and J called. A share of clones is missing; checked studies link under half to unresolved V genes, and the rest is unexplained. V and J calls and clone size are those listed in that table; D and trimming were worked out from the DNA. In this sample the table shows around 100,000 clones, under 95% of which occur a single time. 3% to 4% of the sample lies in the top ten.

The rearranged chain carries TRBV5-1 and TRBJ2-7; the best D guess is TRBD2, with 6 bases matching. The receptor's source is a man in his 60s with urothelial cancer. Material: PBMCs, obtained around atezolizumab (anti-PD-L1) treatment. CDR3 region: CASSYSGGFDEQYF. In nucleotides, the sequence is TGCGCCAGCAGCTATTCCGGGGGATTCGACGAGCAGTACTTC.